This is a list of T cell receptor beta chains from one sample in a study of T-cell memory formation after mild COVID-19. TCRdb reprocessed the 5' RACE reads with MiXCR, giving one entry per CDR3 protein. Among around 300,000 distinct CDR3 sequences listed, over 11% were seen once. Sequencing was done on a sample of PBMCs or a T cell subset sorted from them (not recorded which). The receptors were gathered from a man aged 18 to 30 who had mild COVID-19 (a few samples of this study predate the infection). Cell type and time point are not known. Both conserved end residues are part of each CDR3. Each record gives: D gene, clone size, V gene, J gene, CDR3 protein, CDR3 DNA. D genes are given only for firm matches. A clone size is listed for some rows: how often the clone was seen (once, few, many), or a class if it is expanded.

TRBD2	NA	TRBV6-1	TRBJ2-1	CASTGRSGGINEQFF	TGTGCCAGCACTGGACGGAGCGGGGGGATCAATGAGCAGTTCTTC
NA	NA	TRBV20-1	TRBJ1-2	CSASGPLYGYTF	TGCAGTGCTAGTGGCCCCCTTTATGGCTACACCTTC
TRBD1	NA	TRBV12-3/TRBV12-4	TRBJ2-2	CASTPVETGGGLVAGELFF	TGTGCCAGCACTCCAGTCGAGACAGGGGGCGGTTTGGTGGCCGGGGAGCTGTTTTTT
NA	few	TRBV6-6	TRBJ2-5	CASTSGTYQETQYF	TGTGCCAGCACGAGCGGAACTTACCAAGAGACCCAGTACTTC
NA	few	TRBV6-2/TRBV6-3	TRBJ2-5	CASSLQGGYQETQYF	TGTGCCAGCAGTCTACAAGGAGGGTACCAAGAGACCCAGTACTTC
NA	few	TRBV12-3/TRBV12-4	TRBJ1-2	CASSKAGYTF	TGTGCCAGCAGTAAGGCCGGCTACACCTTC
NA	few	TRBV30	TRBJ2-5	CAWSVLWGAEETQYF	TGTGCCTGGAGTGTATTGTGGGGGGCAGAAGAGACCCAGTACTTC
NA	NA	TRBV24-1	TRBJ2-3	CATSDGKRFDTQYF	TGTGCCACCAGTGATGGTAAACGTTTTGATACGCAGTATTTT
NA	NA	TRBV5-1	TRBJ1-1	CASSLETPTNTEAFF	TGCGCCAGCAGCTTGGAAACACCTACTAACACTGAAGCTTTCTTT
NA	many	TRBV7-2	TRBJ1-5	CASSLAPQPQHF	TGTGCCAGCAGCTTAGCCCCTCAGCCCCAGCATTTT
NA	NA	TRBV7-3	TRBJ2-3	CASAEGREPTDTQYF	TGTGCCAGCGCGGAGGGTAGGGAACCCACAGATACGCAGTATTTT
TRBD2	NA	TRBV6-5	TRBJ2-2	CASSSGGAYAGELFF	TGTGCCAGCAGTAGCGGGGGGGCCTATGCCGGGGAGCTGTTTTTT
NA	few	TRBV4-3	TRBJ2-2	CASSQVGGTGELFF	TGCGCCAGCAGCCAAGTGGGGGGCACCGGGGAGCTGTTTTTT
NA	few	TRBV7-9	TRBJ2-3	CASSLTETSTDTQYF	TGTGCCAGCAGCTTAACGGAAACTAGCACAGATACGCAGTATTTT
TRBD1	NA	TRBV12-3/TRBV12-4	TRBJ1-2	CASTSGTGYGYTF	TGTGCCAGCACTTCAGGGACAGGTTATGGCTACACCTTC
NA	few	TRBV18	TRBJ2-7	CASSPQDEQYF	TGTGCCAGCTCACCACAAGACGAGCAGTACTTC
NA	few	TRBV4-3	TRBJ2-4	CASSQERTVNIQYF	TGCGCCAGCAGCCAAGAAAGGACCGTAAACATTCAGTACTTC
NA	few	TRBV7-9	TRBJ2-3	CASSSRARGTDTQYF	TGTGCCAGCAGCTCTAGAGCTCGGGGCACAGATACGCAGTATTTT
TRBD2	NA	TRBV7-9	TRBJ2-3	CASSSWTSAEATQYF	TGTGCCAGCAGCTCGTGGACTAGCGCGGAGGCTACGCAGTATTTT
TRBD1	few	TRBV20-1	TRBJ1-1	CSTGQGVGTEAFF	TGCAGTACAGGACAGGGAGTTGGCACTGAAGCTTTCTTT
NA	many	TRBV5-1	TRBJ2-7	CASSLGYSSGTTGHEQYF	TGCGCCAGCAGCTTGGGTTACTCTTCCGGGACAACCGGGCACGAGCAGTACTTC
NA	NA	TRBV7-3	TRBJ2-3	CASSLTFEDTQYF	TGTGCCAGCAGCTTAACGTTTGAAGATACGCAGTATTTT
NA	few	TRBV12-3/TRBV12-4	TRBJ2-7	CASRAGREQYF	TGTGCCAGCAGGGCGGGTAGGGAGCAGTACTTC
NA	NA	TRBV10-2	TRBJ1-2	CASRRVNYGYTF	TGCGCCAGCAGGCGGGTAAACTATGGCTACACCTTC
TRBD1	few	TRBV7-9	TRBJ2-1	CASSPDRANEQFF	TGTGCCAGCAGCCCGGACAGGGCGAATGAGCAGTTCTTC
NA	NA	TRBV6-6	TRBJ1-6	CASSPDGFNSPLHF	TGTGCCAGCAGTCCGGACGGTTTTAATTCACCCCTCCACTTT